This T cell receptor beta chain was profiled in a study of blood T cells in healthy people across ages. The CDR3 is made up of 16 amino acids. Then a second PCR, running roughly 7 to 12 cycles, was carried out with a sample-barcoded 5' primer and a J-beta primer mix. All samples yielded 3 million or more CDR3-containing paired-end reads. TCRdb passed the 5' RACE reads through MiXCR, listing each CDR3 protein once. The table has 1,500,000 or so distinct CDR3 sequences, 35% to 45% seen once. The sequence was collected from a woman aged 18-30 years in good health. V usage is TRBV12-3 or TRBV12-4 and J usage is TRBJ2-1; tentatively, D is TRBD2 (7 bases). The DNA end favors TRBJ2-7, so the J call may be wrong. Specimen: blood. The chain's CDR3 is CASSSRGRLGGNEQYF. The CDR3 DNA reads TGTGCCAGCAGTTCCCGCGGGAGATTGGGGGGCAATGAGCAGTACTTC.